This T cell receptor (beta chain) was sequenced in a study of cytotoxic CD8 clonotypes in ibrutinib-treated CLL (TCRdb year 2021). Study-level background: In this cohort, about 15 patients were treatment-naive and fewer than 13 were relapsed/refractory, while around 18 had unmutated IGHV. Every sample from remission and from progressive disease was obtained while the patients were still on ibrutinib. Cryopreserved peripheral blood mononuclear cells were collected at three points: before therapy, at response, and at either sustained remission or disease progression. Of the approximately 87 participants in the trial, about two dozen had longitudinal samples available. Samples averaged about 260,000 productive templates and tens of thousands of productive rearrangements. Response samples were taken after a median of approximately eleven months on treatment, ranging from 6 to 36 months. Responses were partial in approximately 24 patients and complete in 2; after median approximately 67 months follow-up, approximately 15 stayed in remission and roughly twelve progressed.

What the time point label conveys for this sample: roughly 23 months on ibrutinib. For TCR beta library preparation, about 2.2 micrograms of genomic DNA was extracted from cryopreserved PBMCs. Longitudinal blood samples from CLL patients receiving ibrutinib monotherapy were subjected to high-throughput TCR beta sequencing. Patients were enrolled in a phase 2 open-label single-center ibrutinib monotherapy trial. Summary of the overall study and its limitations: Public clonotypes were found to be uncommon and were observed to contract or remain stable during treatment; the increase in clonality was shown to reflect expansion of private clonotypes at ibrutinib response. Baseline clonality exceeded that of age-matched healthy donors and correlated strongly with circulating CD8+ T-cell counts. An increase in clonality was observed at ibrutinib response, with clonality remaining stable during sustained remission and falling back toward baseline at progression. Sampling times were not matched between patients in sustained remission and patients whose disease was progressing, and lymph node repertoires were not examined.

A note on this clone: What this receptor recognizes is not known. No quality values exist for individual bases; no much larger clone is one base distant.

The CDR3, cysteine through phenylalanine, is 13 amino acids long. The retained sequence is limited to the CDR3, 39 bases, with the frame set at the first base. Per the germline V gene, SGDLS is the CDR1 and YYNGEE is the CDR2. The trim is 2 bases for V and 1 base for J, with a gap of 6 bases between the germline ends. Each clonotype received, on average, around 9.6x coverage in deep resolution sequencing performed on a MiSeq, where the target depth lay between 1 in 1 million and 1 in 200,000 T cells. The immunoSEQ hsTCRB Kit was used to generate TCR beta libraries. Per the source publication's procedure: The data were analyzed with ImmunoSEQ Analyzer and ImmunoSEQ Data Assistant, and V, D and J gene assignments followed IMGT definitions. Clonality, with values ranging from 0 to 1, was calculated as one minus the normalized Shannon entropy of productive rearrangement frequencies. Only overrepresented clonotypes making up at least 0.05% of each patient's repertoire were included in the public clonotype analysis. Repertoires from 10 to 15 age-matched healthy donors in immuneACCESS were used as clonality controls. Entries here come from immuneACCESS through TCRdb and include only in-frame sequences with V and J called. Some clones fail to appear in such tables; in the studies checked, an unresolved V gene covers under half of the shortfall, and the cause of the remainder is unknown. Clone size and the V and J calls come from that table; the DNA yielded D and trimming. The sample contains roughly 180,000 clones, roughly 80% of them found a single time. In total, the top ten clones hold 3.5% to 5.5% of the sample.

This chain is built from TRBV9 and TRBJ1-1; a confident D gene designation cannot be given. The sequenced sample was PBMCs, obtained after 24 months of ibrutinib treatment. The clonotype originates from a human donor with chronic lymphocytic leukemia. CDR3 sequence: CASSVHQNTEAFF. The base sequence is TGTGCCAGCAGCGTCCATCAGAACACTGAAGCTTTCTTT.